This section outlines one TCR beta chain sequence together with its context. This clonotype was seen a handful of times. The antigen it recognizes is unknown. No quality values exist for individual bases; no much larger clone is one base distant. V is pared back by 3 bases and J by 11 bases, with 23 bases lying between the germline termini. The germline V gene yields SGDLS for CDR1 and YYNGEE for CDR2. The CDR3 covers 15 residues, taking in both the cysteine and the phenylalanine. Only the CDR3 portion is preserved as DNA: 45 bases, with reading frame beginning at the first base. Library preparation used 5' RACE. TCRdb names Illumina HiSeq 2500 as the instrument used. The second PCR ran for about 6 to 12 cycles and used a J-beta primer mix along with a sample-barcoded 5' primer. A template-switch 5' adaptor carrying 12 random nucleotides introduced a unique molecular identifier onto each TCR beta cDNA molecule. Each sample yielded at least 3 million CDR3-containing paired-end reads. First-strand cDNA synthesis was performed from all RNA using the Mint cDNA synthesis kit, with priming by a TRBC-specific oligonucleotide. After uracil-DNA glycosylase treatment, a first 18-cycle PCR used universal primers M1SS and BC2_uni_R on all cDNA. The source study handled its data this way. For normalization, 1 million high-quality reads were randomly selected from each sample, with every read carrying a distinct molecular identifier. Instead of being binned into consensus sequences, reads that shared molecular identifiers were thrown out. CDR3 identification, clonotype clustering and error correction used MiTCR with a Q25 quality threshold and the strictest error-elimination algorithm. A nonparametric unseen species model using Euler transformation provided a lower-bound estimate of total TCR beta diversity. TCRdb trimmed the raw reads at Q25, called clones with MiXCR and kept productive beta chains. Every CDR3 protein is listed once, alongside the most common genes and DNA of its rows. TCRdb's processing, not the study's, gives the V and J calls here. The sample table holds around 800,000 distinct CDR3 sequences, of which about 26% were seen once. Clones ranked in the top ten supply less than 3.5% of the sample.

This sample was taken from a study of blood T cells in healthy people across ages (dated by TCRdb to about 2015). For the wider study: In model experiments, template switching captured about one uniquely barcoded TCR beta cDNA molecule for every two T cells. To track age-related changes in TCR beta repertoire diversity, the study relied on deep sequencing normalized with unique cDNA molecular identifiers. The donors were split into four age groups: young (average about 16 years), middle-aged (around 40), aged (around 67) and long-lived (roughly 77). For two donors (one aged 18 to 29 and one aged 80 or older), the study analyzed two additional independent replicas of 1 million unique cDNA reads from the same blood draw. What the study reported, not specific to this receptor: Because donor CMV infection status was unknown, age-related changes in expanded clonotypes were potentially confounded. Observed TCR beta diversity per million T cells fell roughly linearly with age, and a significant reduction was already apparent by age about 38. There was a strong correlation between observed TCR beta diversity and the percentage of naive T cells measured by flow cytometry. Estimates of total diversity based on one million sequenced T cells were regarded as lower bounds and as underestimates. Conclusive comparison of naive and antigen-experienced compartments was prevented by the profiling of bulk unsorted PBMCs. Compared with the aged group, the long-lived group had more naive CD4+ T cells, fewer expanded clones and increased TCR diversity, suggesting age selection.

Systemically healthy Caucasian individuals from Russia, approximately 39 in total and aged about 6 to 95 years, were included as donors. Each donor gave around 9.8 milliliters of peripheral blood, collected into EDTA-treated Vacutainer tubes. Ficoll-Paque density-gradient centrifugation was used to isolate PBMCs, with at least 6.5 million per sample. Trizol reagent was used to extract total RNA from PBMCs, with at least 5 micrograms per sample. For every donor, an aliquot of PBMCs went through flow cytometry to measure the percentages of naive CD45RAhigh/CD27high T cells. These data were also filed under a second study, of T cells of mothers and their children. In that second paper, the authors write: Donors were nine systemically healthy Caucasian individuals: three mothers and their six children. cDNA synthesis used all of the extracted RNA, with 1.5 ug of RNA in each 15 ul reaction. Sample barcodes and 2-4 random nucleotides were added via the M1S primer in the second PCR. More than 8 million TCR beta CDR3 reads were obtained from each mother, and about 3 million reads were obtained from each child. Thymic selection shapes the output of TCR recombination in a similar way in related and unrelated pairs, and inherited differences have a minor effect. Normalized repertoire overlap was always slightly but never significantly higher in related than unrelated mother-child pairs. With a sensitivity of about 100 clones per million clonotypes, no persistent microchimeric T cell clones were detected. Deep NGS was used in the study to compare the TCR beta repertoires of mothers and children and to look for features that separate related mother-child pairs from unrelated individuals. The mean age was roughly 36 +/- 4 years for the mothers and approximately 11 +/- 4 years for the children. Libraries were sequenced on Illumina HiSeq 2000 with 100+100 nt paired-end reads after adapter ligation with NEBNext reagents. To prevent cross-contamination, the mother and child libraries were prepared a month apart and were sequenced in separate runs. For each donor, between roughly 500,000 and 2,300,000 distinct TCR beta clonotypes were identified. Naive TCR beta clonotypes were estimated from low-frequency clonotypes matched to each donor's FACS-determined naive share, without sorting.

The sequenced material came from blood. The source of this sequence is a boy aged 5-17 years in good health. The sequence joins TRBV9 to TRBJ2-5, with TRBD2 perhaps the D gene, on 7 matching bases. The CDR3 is CASSAGGGAPVKQYF. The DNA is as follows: TGTGCCAGCAGCGCCGGTGGGGGGGCGCCTGTGAAGCAGTACTTC.